This note documents a single T cell receptor beta chain sequence. This clone showed up just a few times. Its recognized antigen is unknown. No much larger clonotype is one base removed from it; base qualities were not supplied. CD4+ and CD8+ cells were isolated by positive magnetic bead selection on an AutoMACS, and purity was checked by flow cytometry. After a first flow cytometry screen using a TCR V beta antibody panel, clonal expansions were characterized through TCRB deep sequencing of sorted CD8+ fractions. Peripheral blood mononuclear cells were obtained using density gradient separation with Ficoll-Paque PLUS. DNA was extracted from CD4-enriched, CD8-enriched or PBMC samples with Nucleospin Tissue or Tissue XS kits and quantified with a Qubit 2.0 fluorometer. The data were obtained in a study of somatic mutations in cytotoxic T cells in rheumatoid arthritis (dated by TCRdb to the late 2010s). Context from the whole study: Peripheral blood (approximately 32 ml EDTA) was collected from patients immediately after diagnosis and before any treatment began. Sorted V beta1+ cells also underwent TCRB sequencing, and some V beta antibody-stained T-cell populations were flow-sorted at nearly 100% purity on a FACSAria II or Sony SH800. Whether expanded CD8+ T-cell clones in untreated, newly diagnosed rheumatoid arthritis carry somatic mutations was the study question, and clonality was characterized with TCRB deep sequencing. TCRB deep sequencing was performed for about 70 rheumatoid arthritis patients and 15 to 20 healthy controls. Median age was essentially the same in the patient group and the control group. What the research found in general, with its limitations: In patients, CD8+ clonality rose with age (Spearman r ~ 0.5), which was not the case in healthy controls. CD8+ T-cell clonality did not differ significantly between rheumatoid arthritis patients and age-matched healthy controls. The expanded CD8+ clones had unknown antigen targets, and not appearing in virus-specific databases did not rule out that they were virus-specific. The finding that TRBV07 was slightly underrepresented in patients was left unadjusted for multiple comparisons. The largest CD8+ clone made up more than 20% of CD8+ cells in 8 of 65 patients, and blood and synovial fluid shared several identical CD8+ TCRB sequences.

V is cut back by 9 bases and J by 7 bases, with 5 bases in the junction unmatched. The CDR3 has 12 amino acids, counting the end cysteine and phenylalanine. Only the CDR3 part of the read is kept: 36 bases, read in frame from the first base. Looking up the germline V gene (reference sequence) yields CDR1 LNHDA and CDR2 SQIVND. Sequencing of TCRB CDR3 was done on genomic DNA with the immunoSEQ assay. On the study's bioinformatics: Patient CD8+ clones larger than 1% were compared against published virus-specific TCRB sequences, and only a few matched. Only productive TCRB rearrangements were included in the analyses. Clonality was calculated as a Shannon entropy-based productive clonality index, and a clone was defined by a unique TCRB CDR3 sequence. To calculate repertoire overlap between two samples, the template counts of each clone were considered relative to each sample's total templates. Flow cytometry-measured V-gene usage correlated with V-gene usage from TCRB sequencing, with a Spearman r of about 0.56. TCRdb stores this immuneACCESS table with in-frame sequences only. Part of the clones is absent; in the studies checked, under half of the shortfall reflects unresolved V genes, and no reason is known for the rest. V and J calls and clone size are copied from that table; D and trimming were computed from the DNA. This sample holds roughly 5,000 clones; almost 80% were observed only once. The biggest ten clones account for under 30% of the sample.

The sequence joins TRBV19 to TRBJ2-1; TRBD2 matches 8 bases in the middle. Sequencing input: CD8+ T cells sorted from blood. This TCR came from an adult with rheumatoid arthritis. Here is the DNA: TGTGCCAGCACAGCGGGGGTTAATGAGCAGTTCTTC. Protein translation: CASTAGVNEQFF.